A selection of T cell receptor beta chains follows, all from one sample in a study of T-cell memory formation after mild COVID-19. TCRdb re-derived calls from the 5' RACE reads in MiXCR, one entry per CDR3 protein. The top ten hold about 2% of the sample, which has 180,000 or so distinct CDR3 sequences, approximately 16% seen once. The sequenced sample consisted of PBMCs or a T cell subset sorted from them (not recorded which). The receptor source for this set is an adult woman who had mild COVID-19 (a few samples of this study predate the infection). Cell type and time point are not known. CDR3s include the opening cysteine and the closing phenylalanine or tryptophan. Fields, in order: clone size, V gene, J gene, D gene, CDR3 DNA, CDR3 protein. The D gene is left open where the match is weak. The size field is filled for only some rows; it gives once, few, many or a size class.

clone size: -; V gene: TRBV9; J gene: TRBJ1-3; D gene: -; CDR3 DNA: TGTGCCAGCAGCGTAGGGGGCCGCTCTGGAAACACCATATATTTT; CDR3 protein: CASSVGGRSGNTIYF
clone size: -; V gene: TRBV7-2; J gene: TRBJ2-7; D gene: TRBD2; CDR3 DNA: TGTGCCAGCAGCCCCCAGACTAGCGGGAGGGGTTACGAGCAGTACTTC; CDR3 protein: CASSPQTSGRGYEQYF
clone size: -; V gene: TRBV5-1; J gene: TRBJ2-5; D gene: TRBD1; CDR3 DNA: TGCGCCAGCACAACAGGGGGAGAGACCCAGTACTTC; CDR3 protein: CASTTGGETQYF
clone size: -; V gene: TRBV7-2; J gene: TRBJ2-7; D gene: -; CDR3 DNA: TGTGCCAGCAGCGCAGGGGCCTACGAGCAGTACTTC; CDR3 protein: CASSAGAYEQYF
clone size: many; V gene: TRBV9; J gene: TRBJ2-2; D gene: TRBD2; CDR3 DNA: TGTGCCAGCAGCGTCTCCACCGGGAGCGGGGGAGCTGGGGAGCTGTTTTTT; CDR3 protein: CASSVSTGSGGAGELFF
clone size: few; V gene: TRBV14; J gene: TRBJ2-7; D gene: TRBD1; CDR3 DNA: TGTGCCAGCAGCCTTCCGGGACAGGGGCACTACGAGCAGTACTTC; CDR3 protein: CASSLPGQGHYEQYF
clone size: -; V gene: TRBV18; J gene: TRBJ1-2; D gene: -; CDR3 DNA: TGTGCCAGCTCACCCTGGACCGCGAGGGGCTACACCTTC; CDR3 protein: CASSPWTARGYTF
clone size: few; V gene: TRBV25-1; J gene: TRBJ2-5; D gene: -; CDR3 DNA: TGTGCCAGCAGTCCCGGGGGCAGGGAGACCCAGTACTTC; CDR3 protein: CASSPGGRETQYF
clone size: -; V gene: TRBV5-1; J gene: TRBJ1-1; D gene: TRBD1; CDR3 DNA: TGCGCCAGCAGCTTGCGGGGAGGACAGGGCGAAGCGCCGGGGACTGAAGCTTTCTTT; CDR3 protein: CASSLRGGQGEAPGTEAFF
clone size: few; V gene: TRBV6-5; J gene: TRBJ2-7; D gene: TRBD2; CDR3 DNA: TGTGCCAGCAGTTACTCGACGCTAGGAGCGGGAGGTTACGAGCAGTACTTC; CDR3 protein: CASSYSTLGAGGYEQYF
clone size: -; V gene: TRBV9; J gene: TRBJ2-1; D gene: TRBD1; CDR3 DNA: TGTGCCAGCAGCGTGTCAGGGGGCCAGGCCTACAATGAGCAGTTCTTC; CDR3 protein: CASSVSGGQAYNEQFF
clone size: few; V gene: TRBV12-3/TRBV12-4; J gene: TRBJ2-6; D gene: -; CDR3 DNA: TGTGCCAGCAGTTTCTCCAGGGCCTCTGGGGCCAACGTCCTGACTTTC; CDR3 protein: CASSFSRASGANVLTF
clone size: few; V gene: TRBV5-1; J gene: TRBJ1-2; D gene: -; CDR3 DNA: TGCGCCAGCAGCTTGGGAACCAGGCCCGGGCGTTATGGCTACACCTTC; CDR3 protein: CASSLGTRPGRYGYTF
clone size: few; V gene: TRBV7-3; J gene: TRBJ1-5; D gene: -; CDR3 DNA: TGTGCCAGCAGCTTAAAGGCAGGGGAGGGCAATCAGCCCCAGCATTTT; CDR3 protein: CASSLKAGEGNQPQHF
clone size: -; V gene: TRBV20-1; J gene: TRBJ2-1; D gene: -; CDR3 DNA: TGCAGTGCTCCCCGCGCCGGACTTAGTTACAATGAGCAGTTCTTC; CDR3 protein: CSAPRAGLSYNEQFF
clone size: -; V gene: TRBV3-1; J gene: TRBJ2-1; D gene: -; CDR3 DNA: TGTGCCAGCAGCCAAGCGGGAGCCTCCTACAATGAGCAGTTCTTC; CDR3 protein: CASSQAGASYNEQFF
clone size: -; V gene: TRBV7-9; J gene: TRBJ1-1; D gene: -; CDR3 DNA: TGTGCCAGCAGATTCAGAGTTAGCACTGAAGCTTTCTTT; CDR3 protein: CASRFRVSTEAFF
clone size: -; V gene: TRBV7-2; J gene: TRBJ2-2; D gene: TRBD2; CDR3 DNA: TGTGCCAGCAGCTTTCTAGCGGGGGGGCCTGTTGGGGAGCTGTTTTTT; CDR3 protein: CASSFLAGGPVGELFF
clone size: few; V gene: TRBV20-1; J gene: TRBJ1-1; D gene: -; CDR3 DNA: TGCAGTGGAGCGCCAAACACTGAAGCTTTCTTT; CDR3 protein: CSGAPNTEAFF
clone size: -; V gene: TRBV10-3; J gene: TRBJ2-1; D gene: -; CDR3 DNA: TGTGCCACAGCCGGCACAGGGTACAATGAGCAGTTCTTC; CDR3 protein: CATAGTGYNEQFF
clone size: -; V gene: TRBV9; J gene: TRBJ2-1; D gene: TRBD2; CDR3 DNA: TGTGCCAGCAGCATCTCAGCGGGAGGGACCTACAATGAGCAGTTCTTC; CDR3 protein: CASSISAGGTYNEQFF
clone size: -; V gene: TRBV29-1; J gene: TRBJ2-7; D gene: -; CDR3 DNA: TGCAGCGCCTCCAACCACCAAGCCTACGAGCAGTACTTC; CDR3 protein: CSASNHQAYEQYF
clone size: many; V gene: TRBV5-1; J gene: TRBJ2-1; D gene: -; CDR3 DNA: TGCGCCAGCAGCTTGATTGCGGGGACCTACAATGAGCAGTTCTTC; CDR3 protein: CASSLIAGTYNEQFF
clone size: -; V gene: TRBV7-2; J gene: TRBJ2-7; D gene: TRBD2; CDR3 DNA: TGTGCCAGCAGCTTAGCGGGGACTAGCGGGGCTTCCTACGAGCAGTACTTC; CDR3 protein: CASSLAGTSGASYEQYF
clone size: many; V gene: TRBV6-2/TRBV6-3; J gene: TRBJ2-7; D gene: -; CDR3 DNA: TGTGCCAGCAGTTACTCCCGATACGGTTACGAGCAGTACTTC; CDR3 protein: CASSYSRYGYEQYF
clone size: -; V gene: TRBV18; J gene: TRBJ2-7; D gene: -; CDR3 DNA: TGTGCCAGCTCACCGTTCCAGCAGGGAATGAGACTCTACTACGAGCAGTACTTC; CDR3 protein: CASSPFQQGMRLYYEQYF
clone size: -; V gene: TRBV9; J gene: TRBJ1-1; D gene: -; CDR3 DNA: TGTGCCAGCAGCGCTTTTTCCGGGACATCGACTGAAGCTTTCTTT; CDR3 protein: CASSAFSGTSTEAFF
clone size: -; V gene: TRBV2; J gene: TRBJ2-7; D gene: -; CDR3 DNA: TGTGCCAGCAGTGAAAGGGATGGTGAGCAGTACTTC; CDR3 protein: CASSERDGEQYF
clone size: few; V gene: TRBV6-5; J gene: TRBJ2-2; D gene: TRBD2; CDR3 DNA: TGTGCCAGCAGTTACGGGAGCGGGAGTCGCACCGGGGAGCTGTTTTTT; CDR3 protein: CASSYGSGSRTGELFF
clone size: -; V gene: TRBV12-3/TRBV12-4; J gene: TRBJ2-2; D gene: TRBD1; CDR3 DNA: TGTGCCAGCAGCTTACCTACGCGGGACAGGGGGCAAAGCGGGGAGCTGTTTTTT; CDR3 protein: CASSLPTRDRGQSGELFF
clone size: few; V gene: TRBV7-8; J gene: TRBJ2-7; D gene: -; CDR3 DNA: TGTGCCAGCAGCTTAGTCCTCAGCAAATACGAGCAGTACTTC; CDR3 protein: CASSLVLSKYEQYF
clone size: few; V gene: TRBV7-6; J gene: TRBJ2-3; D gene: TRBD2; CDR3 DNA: TGTGCCAGCAGCTCCGGGACTAGCGGGAGGGTCGCGCAGTATTTT; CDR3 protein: CASSSGTSGRVAQYF
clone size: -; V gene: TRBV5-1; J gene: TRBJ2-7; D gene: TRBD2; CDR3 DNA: TGCGCCAGCAGCTTGCCAAGCACTAGCGGGATAGGCGAGCAGTACTTC; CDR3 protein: CASSLPSTSGIGEQYF
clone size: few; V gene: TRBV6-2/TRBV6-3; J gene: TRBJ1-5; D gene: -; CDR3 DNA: TGTGCCAGCAGTTACGTGGGGTATAGCAATCAGCCCCAGCATTTT; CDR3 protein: CASSYVGYSNQPQHF
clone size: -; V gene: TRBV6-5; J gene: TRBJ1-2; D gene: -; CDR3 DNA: TGTGCCAGCAGTTACTCAGGGGATTATGGCTACACCTTC; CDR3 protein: CASSYSGDYGYTF
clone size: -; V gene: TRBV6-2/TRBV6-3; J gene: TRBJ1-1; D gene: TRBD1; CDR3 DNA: TGTGCCAGCAGTTACTCTGGCAGGGGGACTGAAGCTTTCTTT; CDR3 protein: CASSYSGRGTEAFF
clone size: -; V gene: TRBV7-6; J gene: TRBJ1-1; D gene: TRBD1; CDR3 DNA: TGTGCCAGCAGCGCCATGACAGGGGCTTCCAACACTGAAGCTTTCTTT; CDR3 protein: CASSAMTGASNTEAFF
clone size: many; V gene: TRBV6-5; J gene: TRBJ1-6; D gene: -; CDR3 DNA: TGTGCCAGCAGTTACTCCGGGGGGAATTCACCCCTCCACTTT; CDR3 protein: CASSYSGGNSPLHF
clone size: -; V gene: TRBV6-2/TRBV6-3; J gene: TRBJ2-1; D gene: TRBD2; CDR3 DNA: TGTGCCAGCAGTGACTCGGGGACTAGCGGTTACAATGAGCAGTTCTTC; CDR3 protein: CASSDSGTSGYNEQFF
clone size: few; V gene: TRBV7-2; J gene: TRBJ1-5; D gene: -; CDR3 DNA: TGTGCCAGCAGCCGAGATAGCAATCAGCCCCAGCATTTT; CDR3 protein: CASSRDSNQPQHF
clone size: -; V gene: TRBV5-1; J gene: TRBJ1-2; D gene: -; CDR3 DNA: TGCGCCAGCTCAACAGCTAACTATGGCTACACCTTC; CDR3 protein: CASSTANYGYTF
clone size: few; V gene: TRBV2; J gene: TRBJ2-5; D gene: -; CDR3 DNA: TGTGCCAGCAGTTGGACGCAGCAAGAGACCCAGTACTTC; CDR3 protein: CASSWTQQETQYF
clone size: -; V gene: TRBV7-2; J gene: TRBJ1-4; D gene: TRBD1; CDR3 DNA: TGTGCCAGCAGCCGGGACAGGGTTAATGAAAAACTGTTTTTT; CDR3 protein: CASSRDRVNEKLFF
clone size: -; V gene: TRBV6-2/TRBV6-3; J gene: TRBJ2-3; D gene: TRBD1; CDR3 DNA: TGTGCCAGCAGTAATCCTCGGACAGGGATTGTAGCAGATACGCAGTATTTT; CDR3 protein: CASSNPRTGIVADTQYF
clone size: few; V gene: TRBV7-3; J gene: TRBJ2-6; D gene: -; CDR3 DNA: TGTGCCAGCAGCTTAGTCGCCGGGACAGGACTAGGCGGGGCCAACGTCCTGACTTTC; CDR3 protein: CASSLVAGTGLGGANVLTF
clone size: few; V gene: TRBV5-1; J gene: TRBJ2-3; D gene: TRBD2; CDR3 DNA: TGCGCCAGCAGCGTCTTCGGGGAGGGAGCAGGATTTAGGACAGATACGCAGTATTTT; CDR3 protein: CASSVFGEGAGFRTDTQYF
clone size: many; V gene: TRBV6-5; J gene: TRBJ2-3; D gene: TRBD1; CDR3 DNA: TGTGCCAGCAGTTTTGGACAGGGGCACACTACCGATACGCAGTATTTT; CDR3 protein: CASSFGQGHTTDTQYF
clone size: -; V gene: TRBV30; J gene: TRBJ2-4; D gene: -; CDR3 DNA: TGTGCCTGGAGTGTACGGTCCGCTGGCGGAGCCAAAAACATTCAGTACTTC; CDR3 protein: CAWSVRSAGGAKNIQYF
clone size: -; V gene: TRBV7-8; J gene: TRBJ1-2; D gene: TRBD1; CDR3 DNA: TGTGCCAGCAGCCTAGCCGGGACAGGGCTTTATGGCTACACCTTC; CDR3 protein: CASSLAGTGLYGYTF
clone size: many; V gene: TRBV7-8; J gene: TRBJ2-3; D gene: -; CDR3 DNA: TGTGCCAGCAGCTTAGGACGCTTGGGTTCAGATACGCAGTATTTT; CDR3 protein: CASSLGRLGSDTQYF
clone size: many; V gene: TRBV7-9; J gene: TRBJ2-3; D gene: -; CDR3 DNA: TGTGCCAGCAGCCCTTGGACCCTCACAGATACGCAGTATTTT; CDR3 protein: CASSPWTLTDTQYF
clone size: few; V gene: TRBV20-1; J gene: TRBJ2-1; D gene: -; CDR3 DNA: TGCAGTGCCGCAACAAATGAGCAGTTCTTC; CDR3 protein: CSAATNEQFF
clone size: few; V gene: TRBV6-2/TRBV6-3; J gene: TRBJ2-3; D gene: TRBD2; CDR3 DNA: TGTGCCAGCAGTTACAAGCGGGAGGGTCGAGATACGCAGTATTTT; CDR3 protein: CASSYKREGRDTQYF
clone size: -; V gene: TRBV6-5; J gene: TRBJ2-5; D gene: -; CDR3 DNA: TGTGGGGGGACCGGGACCAAACCTAACGGGGAGACCCAGTACTTC; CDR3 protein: CGGTGTKPNGETQYF
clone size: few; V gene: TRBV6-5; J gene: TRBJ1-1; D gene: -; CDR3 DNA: TGTGCCAGCAGGCCGACCGGGAACCGGGTGGCTTTCTTT; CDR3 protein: CASRPTGNRVAFF
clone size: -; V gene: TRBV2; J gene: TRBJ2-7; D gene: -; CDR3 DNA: TGTGCCAGCGGGGTTGTGGAGGCCTACGAGCAGTACTTC; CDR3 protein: CASGVVEAYEQYF
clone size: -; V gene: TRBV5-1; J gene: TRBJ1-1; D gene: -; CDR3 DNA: TGCGCCAGCAGCGCCGGTCCCGGGGTAGACACTGAAGCTTTCTTT; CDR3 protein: CASSAGPGVDTEAFF
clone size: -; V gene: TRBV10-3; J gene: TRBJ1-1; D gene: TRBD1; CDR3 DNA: TGTGCCATCAGTGAGTCCCTCGGGACAGGGGCACGGGGGATTCTGAACACTGAAGCTTTCTTT; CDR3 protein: CAISESLGTGARGILNTEAFF